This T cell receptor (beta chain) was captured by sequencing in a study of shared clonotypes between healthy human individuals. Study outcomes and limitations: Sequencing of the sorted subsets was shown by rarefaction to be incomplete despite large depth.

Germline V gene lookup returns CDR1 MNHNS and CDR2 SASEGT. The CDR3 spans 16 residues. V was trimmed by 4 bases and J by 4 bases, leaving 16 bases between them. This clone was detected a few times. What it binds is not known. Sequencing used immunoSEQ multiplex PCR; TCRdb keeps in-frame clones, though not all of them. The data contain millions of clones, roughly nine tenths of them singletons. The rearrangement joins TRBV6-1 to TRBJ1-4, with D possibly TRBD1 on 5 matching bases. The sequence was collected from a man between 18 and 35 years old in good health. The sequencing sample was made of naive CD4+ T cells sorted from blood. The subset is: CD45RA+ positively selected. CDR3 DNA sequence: TGTGCCAGCAGTGTAGGACAAGCGAACCTTAATGAAAAACTGTTTTTT. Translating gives CASSVGQANLNEKLFF.